This T cell receptor beta chain appears in the sequencing data of a study of blood T cell repertoires in COVID-19. Study in general: From T cells, B-cell-depleted T cells, or PBMCs came the material, which was cDNA or gDNA.

The Seattle site enrolled patients during active infection and followed them longitudinally. V lost 6 bases, J lost 8 bases, and 13 bases stayed unmatched. The CDR3 runs to 15 residues. Germline lookup yields CDR1 LNHDA and CDR2 SQIVND (reference sequence). Only in-frame clones appear in the TCRdb table, and some are missing; sequencing was by immunoSEQ multiplex PCR. The repertoire holds around 80,000 clones, over 75% seen once, with 8% to 10% in the top ten. This clonotype was obtained from a man aged 45-65 years with COVID-19, enrolled during active disease. Sequenced sample: peripheral blood. The chain joins TRBV19 to TRBJ2-1, with TRBD1 matching 7 bases. CDR3 in amino acids: CASSKRQGLRYEQFF. CDR3 bases: TGTGCCAGTAGCAAAAGACAGGGTCTGAGGTATGAGCAGTTCTTC.